Sequencing of this TCR beta chain was carried out in a study of shared clonotypes between healthy human individuals. Measured with immunoSEQ multiplex PCR; TCRdb has only the in-frame clones, and not every one. The repertoire holds around 440,000 clones, with roughly 80% as singletons. This sequence was found in a woman aged 40 to 55 in good health. Some clones in this sample may be carry-over from other donors' samples. Sequencing was performed on PBMCs.

The CDR3 bases are TGCGCCAGCAGCTGGGGGCTTACGAACACTGAAGCTTTCTTT. It is translated as CASSWGLTNTEAFF. The chain joins TRBV5-1 to TRBJ1-1; TRBD1 might be the D (6 bases). CDR3 length: 14 amino acids. CDR1 and CDR2 (germline): SGHRS, YFSETQ. The V end was cut by 3 bases, the J end by 1 base, with 10 bases between.